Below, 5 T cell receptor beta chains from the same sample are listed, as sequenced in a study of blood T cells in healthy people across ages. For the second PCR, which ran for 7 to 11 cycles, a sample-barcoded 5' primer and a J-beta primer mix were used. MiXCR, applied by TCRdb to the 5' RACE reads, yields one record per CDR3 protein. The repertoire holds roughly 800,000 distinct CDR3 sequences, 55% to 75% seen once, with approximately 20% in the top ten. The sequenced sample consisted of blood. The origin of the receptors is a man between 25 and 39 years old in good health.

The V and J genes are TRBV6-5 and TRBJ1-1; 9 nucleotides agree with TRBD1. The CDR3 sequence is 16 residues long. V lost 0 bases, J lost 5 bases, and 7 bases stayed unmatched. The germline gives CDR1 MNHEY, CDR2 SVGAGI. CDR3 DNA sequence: TGTGCCAGCAGTTACTCGCTACAGGGGGCACGGACTGAAGCTTTCTTT. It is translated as CASSYSLQGARTEAFF.

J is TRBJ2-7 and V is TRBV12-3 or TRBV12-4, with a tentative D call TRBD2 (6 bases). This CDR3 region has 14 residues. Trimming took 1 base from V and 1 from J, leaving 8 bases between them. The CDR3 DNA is TGTGCCAGCAGTTTAGGGGAGGAATCCTACGAGCAGTACTTC. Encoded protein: CASSLGEESYEQYF.

The DNA for the CDR3 is TGCGCCAGCAGCCAATCGGGGTTAGCGACGAATGAGCAGTTCTTC. Its protein product is CASSQSGLATNEQFF. The genes are TRBV4-1 and TRBJ2-1; D may be TRBD2 (5 bases). Trimming took off 2 bases at V and 7 bases at J, with 15 bases between the two ends. CDR3 size: 15 residues. CDR1 is MGHRA and CDR2 is YSYEKL in the germline V gene.

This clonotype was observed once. The CDR3 DNA is TGCAGTGCTAGCTTGAGAGCGGGCAATCAGCCCCAGCATTTT. Translating gives CSASLRAGNQPQHF. The rearrangement links TRBV20-1 to TRBJ1-5; D gene ambiguous. Deletions cut 3 bases from V and 2 bases from J, with 11 bases between. This CDR3 has 14 amino acids. Germline values: CDR1 DFQATT, CDR2 SNEGSKA (reference sequence).

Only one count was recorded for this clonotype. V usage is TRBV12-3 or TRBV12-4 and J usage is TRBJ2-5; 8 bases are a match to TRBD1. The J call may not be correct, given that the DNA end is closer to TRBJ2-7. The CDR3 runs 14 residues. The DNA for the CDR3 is TGTGCCAGCAGACGTGGGACAGGCCCGTACGAGCAGTACTTC. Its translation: CASRRGTGPYEQYF.